Each of the 19 T cell receptor beta chains below was sequenced from the same sample in a study of blood T cell repertoires in COVID-19. Libraries were prepared by immunoSEQ multiplex PCR; TCRdb keeps only in-frame clonotypes and omits some of them. The repertoire holds some 180,000 clones, with roughly 78% as singletons. Material for sequencing was PBMCs or T cells enriched from blood (not recorded which). These TCRs come from a woman aged 70 to 79 in a cohort exposed to, infected with or recovered from COVID-19 (not recorded which).

This chain joins TRBV6-5 and TRBJ2-1, with 11 bases lining up with TRBD1. V shed 7 bases, J shed 3 bases, and the junction held 5 bases outside the gene matches. Germline CDR1 is MNHEY and CDR2 is SVGAGI. There are 15 residues in the CDR3. The CDR3, as DNA: TGTGCCAGCATTGCCGGGACAGGGGGCTACAATGAGCAGTTCTTC. It specifies CASIAGTGGYNEQFF.

The chain carries TRBV19 and TRBJ2-3, with 10 bases aligning to TRBD1. CDR3 length: 14 residues. V lost 4 bases to trimming and J lost 6 bases; unmatched junction nucleotides: 4. Germline assignment: CDR1 LNHDA and CDR2 SQIVND (reference sequence). The CDR3 bases are TGTGCCAGTAGTACAGGACAGGGGGAGGATACGCAGTATTTT. Encoded protein: CASSTGQGEDTQYF.

The chain carries TRBV5-5 and TRBJ2-1, with TRBD1 identical over 7 bases. The CDR3 runs 16 residues. With V trimmed by 4 bases and J by 5 bases, 12 bases remained unmatched. Germline V CDR1 and CDR2: SGHKS, YYEKEE (reference sequence). CDR3 coding DNA: TGTGCCAGCAGCAGATCCGGGACAGTCAGAGACAATGAGCAGTTCTTC. Protein: CASSRSGTVRDNEQFF. Drawing the rest from reference TRBV5-5 and TRBJ2-1, the complete variable domain is DAGVTQSPTHLIKTRGQQVTLRCSPISGHKSVSWYQQVLGQGPQFIFQYYEKEERGRGNFPDRFSARQFPNYSSELNVNALLLGDSALYLCASSRSGTVRDNEQFFGPGTRLTVL.

CDR3 bases: TGTGCCACCAGTGATTCGACTAGTACCTATCAGGAGCAGTTCTTC. It is translated as CATSDSTSTYQEQFF. The chain is built from TRBV24-1 and TRBJ2-1; D may be TRBD2 (6 bases). This CDR3 has 15 amino acids. Germline CDR1 is KGHDR and CDR2 is SFDVKD. The V gene lost 2 bases and the J gene lost 10 bases, with 17 bases spanning the gap.

This chain connects TRBV2 to TRBJ2-2; D is perhaps TRBD2 (5 bases). This CDR3 has 14 amino acids. Between the trimmed V and J ends, which lost 8 bases and 2 bases, there was a span of 12 bases. Germline values: CDR1 SNHLY, CDR2 FYNNEI. CDR3 DNA: TGTGCCAGCCAATTGCTAGCCAACACCGGGGAGCTGTTTTTT. This encodes CASQLLANTGELFF.

The sample holds a few counts of this clone. CDR3 residues: CASSLLGTDQETQYF. DNA of the CDR3: TGTGCCAGCAGCTTACTGGGGACAGACCAAGAGACCCAGTACTTC. The chain is built from TRBV5-4 and TRBJ2-5, with 7 bases aligning to TRBD1. The CDR3 consists of 15 residues. The germline V gene encodes CDR1 SGHNT and CDR2 YYREEE (reference sequence). The V gene end was trimmed by 2 bases and the J gene end by 0 bases; junction bases not matched to a gene: 4.

This chain joins TRBV3-1 (or the pseudogene TRBV3-2) and TRBJ2-5, with 7 bases aligning to TRBD2. Germline-derived CDR1 and CDR2 are LGHDT and YNNKEL (reference sequence). CDR3 size: 14 residues. The trim removed 1 base at V and 2 bases at J, leaving 1 base unmatched. As DNA, the CDR3 is TGTGCCAGCAGCCAAGGGGGAGGGCAAGAGACCCAGTACTTC. Its translation: CASSQGGGQETQYF.

V and J are TRBV5-4 and TRBJ1-6; no clear D gene. V lost 4 bases and J 7 bases, leaving 15 bases between the germline ends. The CDR3 loop spans 15 amino acids. CDR1 is SGHNT and CDR2 is YYREEE in the germline V gene (reference sequence). Here the CDR3 DNA reads TGTGCCAGCAGCACGACAATCCCTCGGAATTCACCCCTCCACTTT. This encodes CASSTTIPRNSPLHF.

V and J are TRBV6-5 and TRBJ1-2; 9 nucleotides agree with TRBD1. V lost 5 bases to trimming and J lost 4 bases; unmatched junction nucleotides: 8. The CDR3 spans 15 residues. Germline CDR1 reads MNHEY; CDR2 reads SVGAGI. CDR3: CASSQGTGGSYGYTF. The CDR3 DNA sequence: TGTGCCAGCAGTCAGGGAACAGGGGGCAGCTATGGCTACACCTTC.

This clone was recorded a few times. The chain joins TRBV30 to TRBJ1-4, with D tentatively TRBD1 (6 bases). Per the germline V gene, CDR1 is GTSNPN and CDR2 is SVGIG (reference sequence). This CDR3 comprises 13 residues. V lost 3 bases and J 5 bases, leaving 10 bases between the germline ends. CDR3 sequence (DNA): TGTGCCTGGAGGGCACAGGGAAATGAAAAACTGTTTTTT. Translated: CAWRAQGNEKLFF. Using reference TRBV30 and TRBJ1-4 for the parts outside the CDR3, the full variable domain is SQTIHQWPATLVQPVGSPLSLECTVEGTSNPNLYWYRQAAGRGLQLLFYSVGIGQISSEVPQNLSASRPQDRQFILSSKKLLLSDSGFYLCAWRAQGNEKLFFGSGTQLSVL.

The V and J genes are TRBV19 and TRBJ2-3; 12 bases align to TRBD2. Trimming removed 1 base from V and 1 base from J; junction bases left unmatched: 6. The germline V gene has CDR1 LNHDA and CDR2 SQIVND (reference sequence). This CDR3 has 18 amino acids. The CDR3 DNA sequence: TGTGCCAGTAGTATAGCCGCCGCTAGCGGGAGGGGCACAGATACGCAGTATTTT. Protein product: CASSIAAASGRGTDTQYF.

The table lists this clone with a few counts. The V call is TRBV19, the J call TRBJ1-5, with 7 bases that match TRBD1. The CDR3 runs 13 residues. Germline V gene lookup returns CDR1 LNHDA and CDR2 SQIVND (reference sequence). With V trimmed by 10 bases and J by 3 bases, 6 bases remained unmatched. The CDR3 DNA reads as TGTGCCACCGAAGACAGGGCCAATCAGCCCCAGCATTTT. Translated, it gives CATEDRANQPQHF.

The J gene is TRBJ2-7, the V gene TRBV18; TRBD1 might be the D (7 bases). The CDR3 contains 17 residues. V gave up 2 bases and J gave up 1 base, with 18 bases separating them. Germline V gives CDR1 KGHSH, CDR2 LQKENI. CDR3 residues: CASSPFAAGGLSYEQYF. DNA for the CDR3: TGTGCCAGCTCACCATTTGCCGCAGGGGGGCTATCCTACGAGCAGTACTTC.

This sequence joins TRBV6-5 and TRBJ1-4, with TRBD1 identical over 8 bases. CDR1 MNHEY and CDR2 SVGAGI come from the germline V gene. CDR3 length: 16 amino acids. V lost 0 bases and J lost 10; bases outside the gene matches: 10. Here the CDR3 DNA reads TGTGCCAGCAGTTACTCCTATAGCGGACAGGGCGCAAAACTGTTTTTT. Translating it yields CASSYSYSGQGAKLFF.

This clone was recorded a few times. The chain links TRBV5-4 to TRBJ2-2, with TRBD1 matching over 10 bases. This CDR3 region has 15 residues. From germline, CDR1 is SGHNT and CDR2 YYREEE (reference sequence). Trimming at V came to 4 bases and at J to 3 bases, leaving 3 bases not matched to a gene. The CDR3 DNA reads as TGTGCCAGCAGCCGGGACAGGGGATACACCGGGGAGCTGTTTTTT. Translation gives CASSRDRGYTGELFF.

The chain uses TRBV6-5 and TRBJ2-1, with no clear D. V gave up 4 bases and J gave up 0 bases, with 7 bases separating them. Germline-derived CDR1 and CDR2 are MNHEY and SVGAGI. This CDR3 is built from 14 residues. CDR3 sequence (DNA): TGTGCCAGCAGTTGGAGTACCTCCTACAATGAGCAGTTCTTC. The encoded protein is CASSWSTSYNEQFF.

This clone showed up just a few times. The rearrangement joins TRBV12-5 to TRBJ1-2; D is ambiguous. The CDR3 sequence is 12 residues long. Germline V gene sequence: CDR1 LGHNT, CDR2 FRNRAP. The V and J ends lost 2 bases and 7 bases respectively, with 8 bases between them. The CDR3 loop reads CASGLLLGGYTF. For the CDR3, the DNA is TGTGCTAGTGGTTTGCTCCTCGGTGGCTACACCTTC.

J is TRBJ1-1 and V is TRBV20-1, with a tentative D call TRBD1 (5 bases). Germline CDR1 is DFQATT and CDR2 is SNEGSKA (reference sequence). V lost 7 bases and J 0 bases, leaving 15 bases between the germline ends. The CDR3 covers 14 residues. CDR3 sequence reads: CSVSPGGLNTEAFF. CDR3 sequence (DNA): TGCAGTGTTAGTCCGGGGGGATTGAACACTGAAGCTTTCTTT.

The chain joins TRBV5-1 to TRBJ2-7; 10 bases are a match to TRBD1. This CDR3 comprises 15 residues. The V and J ends lost 0 bases and 2 bases, in that order; junction bases with no gene match: 2. Germline CDR1 is SGHRS and CDR2 is YFSETQ. The CDR3 coding sequence is TGCGCCAGCAGCTTGGGCGGGACAGGGGCCTACGAGCAGTACTTC. Translation gives CASSLGGTGAYEQYF.